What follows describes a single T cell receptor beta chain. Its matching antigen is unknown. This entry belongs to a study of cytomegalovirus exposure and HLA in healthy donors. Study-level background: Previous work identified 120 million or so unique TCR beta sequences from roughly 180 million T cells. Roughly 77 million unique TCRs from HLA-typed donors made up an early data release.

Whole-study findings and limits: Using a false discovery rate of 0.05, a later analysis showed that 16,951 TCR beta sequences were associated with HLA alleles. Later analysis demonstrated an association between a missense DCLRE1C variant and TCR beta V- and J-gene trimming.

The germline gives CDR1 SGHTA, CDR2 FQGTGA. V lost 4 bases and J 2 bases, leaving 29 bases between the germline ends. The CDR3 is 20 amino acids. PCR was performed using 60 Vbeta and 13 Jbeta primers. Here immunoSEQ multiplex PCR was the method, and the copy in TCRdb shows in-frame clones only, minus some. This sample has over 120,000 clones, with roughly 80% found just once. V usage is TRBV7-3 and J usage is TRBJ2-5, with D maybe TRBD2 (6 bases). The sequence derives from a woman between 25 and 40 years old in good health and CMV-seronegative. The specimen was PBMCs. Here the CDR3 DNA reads TGTGCCAGCAGCTCCCACGCGCGGGGCGGGGCGGGGACCTTTCAAGAGACCCAGTACTTC. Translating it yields CASSSHARGGAGTFQETQYF.